These 17 T cell receptor beta chains originate from one sample sequenced in a study of T cell responses to AZD1222 COVID-19 vaccine (dated by TCRdb to the early 2020s). Libraries were made using the immunoSEQ multiplex PCR assay. TCRdb holds this immuneACCESS table with in-frame rearrangements only. Some clones are missing; in checked studies, unresolved V genes explain under half, and the rest has no known cause. The sample profile shows around 33,000 clones; roughly 92% of them were found once. The ten biggest clones cover under 50% of the sample. The time point label corresponds to: baseline before first vaccination. The specimen comprised peripheral blood, sampled on day 0 of AZD1222 vaccination. These receptors were obtained from an adult in good health.

The sample holds one count of this clone. The CDR3 DNA sequence: TGTGCCAGCAGTGAACTCACCGGGGTCCGGCCCCAGCATTTT. Protein: CASSELTGVRPQHF. V usage is TRBV2 and J usage is TRBJ1-5; D is unresolved. Trimming shortened V by 2 bases and J by 9 bases, and 14 bases separated the two germline ends. CDR1 is SNHLY and CDR2 is FYNNEI in the germline V gene. The CDR3 has 14 amino acids.

The CDR3 spells CASSHGQKPNYGYTF. The CDR3 DNA sequence: TGTGCCAGCAGCCATGGTCAGAAACCTAACTATGGCTACACCTTC. The rearrangement links TRBV14 to TRBJ1-2; the D is unclear. Looked up from germline, CDR1 is SGHDN and CDR2 is FVKESK. The CDR3 sequence is 15 residues long. Trimming shortened V by 3 bases and J by 0 bases, and 11 bases separated the two germline ends.

V gene TRBV19 combines with J gene TRBJ2-6; 7 positions agree with TRBD1. CDR3 length: 17 amino acids. The germline CDR1 and CDR2 sequences are LNHDA and SQIVND (reference sequence). Trimming removed 1 base from V and 3 bases from J; junction bases left unmatched: 6. CDR3: CASSIGQGVSGANVLTF. The CDR3 coding sequence is TGTGCCAGTAGTATAGGGCAGGGGGTAAGTGGGGCCAACGTCCTGACTTTC.

This clone has just a few counts. This rearrangement joins TRBV6-4 to TRBJ2-2; TRBD1 aligns across 9 bases. Germline assignment: CDR1 MRHNA and CDR2 SNTAGT. CDR3 length equals 17 residues. Germline trimming cut 5 bases from V and 0 bases from J; bases unmatched to any gene: 7. CDR3 sequence: CASSRWGTGSNTGELFF. CDR3 DNA sequence: TGTGCCAGCAGTCGCTGGGGGACAGGGTCGAACACCGGGGAGCTGTTTTTT.

The chain employs TRBV2 and TRBJ2-2; possible D gene TRBD1, 7 bases. V was shortened by 6 bases and J by 0 bases, with 11 bases between the two germline ends. This CDR3 comprises 15 residues. Per the germline V gene, CDR1 is SNHLY and CDR2 is FYNNEI. The CDR3 DNA sequence: TGTGCCAGCAGGCGGGACAGCTCGAACACCGGGGAGCTGTTTTTT. It is translated as CASRRDSSNTGELFF.

The V gene is TRBV30, the J gene TRBJ1-3; the D gene is possibly TRBD1 (6 bases). Trimming shortened V by 5 bases and J by 4 bases, and 12 bases separated the two germline ends. Germline V gene lookup returns CDR1 GTSNPN and CDR2 SVGIG (reference sequence). This CDR3 region has 13 residues. CDR3 sequence (DNA): TGTGCCTGGGCTGTTGGGGGCGGAAACACCATATATTTT. Translation gives CAWAVGGGNTIYF.

The rearrangement joins TRBV2 to TRBJ1-2; D unclear. The CDR3 covers 11 residues. V was shortened by 8 bases and J by 1 base, with 5 bases between the two germline ends. Germline V gene data show CDR1 as SNHLY and CDR2 as FYNNEI. The CDR3 sequence: CASRYNYGYTF. Here the CDR3 DNA reads TGTGCCAGCCGTTATAACTATGGCTACACCTTC.

This clone has just a few counts. The V and J genes are TRBV5-8 and TRBJ1-2, with D possibly being TRBD1 (6 bases). There are 18 residues in the CDR3. V was shortened by 1 base and J by 4 bases, with 23 bases between the two germline ends. From germline, CDR1 is SGHTS and CDR2 YDEGEE. The CDR3 is CASSLFLTDRRLFYGYTF. Written as DNA, the CDR3 is TGTGCCAGCAGCTTGTTCTTAACCGACAGGCGCCTTTTCTATGGCTACACCTTC.

V is TRBV30 and J is TRBJ1-1; D is perhaps TRBD1 (5 bases). Trimming removed 4 bases at V and 1 base at J, with 13 bases between. CDR1 is GTSNPN, CDR2 SVGIG, per germline (reference sequence). The CDR3 loop spans 14 amino acids. In DNA form, the CDR3 reads TGTGCCTGGATAGGGGACCAAAAGAACACTGAAGCTTTCTTT. This codes for CAWIGDQKNTEAFF. Looking up the rest from reference TRBV30 and TRBJ1-1 gives the full variable domain: SQTIHQWPATLVQPVGSPLSLECTVEGTSNPNLYWYRQAAGRGLQLLFYSVGIGQISSEVPQNLSASRPQDRQFILSSKKLLLSDSGFYLCAWIGDQKNTEAFFGQGTRLTVV.

J is TRBJ2-2 and V is TRBV7-9; no definite D call. Looked up from germline, CDR1 is SEHNR and CDR2 is FQNEAQ (reference sequence). With 10 bases removed from V and 2 bases from J, the gap between germline ends came to 17 bases. The CDR3 runs 15 residues. The chain's CDR3 is CATRKAGDNTGELFF. Written as DNA, the CDR3 is TGTGCCACCCGAAAGGCAGGCGATAACACCGGGGAGCTGTTTTTT. The variable domain in full, with the rest retrieved from reference TRBV7-9 and TRBJ2-2, is DTGVSQNPRHKITKRGQNVTFRCDPISEHNRLYWYRQTLGQGPEFLTYFQNEAQLEKSRLLSDRFSAERPKGSFSTLEIQRTEQGDSAMYLCATRKAGDNTGELFFGEGSRLTVL.

CDR3 loop: CASSLALAGGYNEQFF. The DNA of the CDR3 is TGTGCCAGCAGCTTAGCGCTAGCGGGGGGATACAATGAGCAGTTCTTC. V and J are TRBV7-2 and TRBJ2-1; 11 nucleotides line up with TRBD2. Unmatched junction bases numbered 2, after V lost 0 bases and J lost 4 bases. Germline CDR1 and CDR2: SGHTA and FQGNSA. The CDR3 is made up of 16 amino acids.

The rearrangement links TRBV19 to TRBJ1-6; the D gene is possibly TRBD1 (5 bases). The CDR3 sequence is 18 residues long. Germline loops: CDR1 LNHDA, CDR2 SQIVND (reference sequence). V lost 0 bases and J lost 7, with 19 bases in between. CDR3 protein: CASSIDPEKGWGNSPLHF. In nucleotides, the CDR3 is TGTGCCAGTAGTATAGACCCTGAGAAGGGATGGGGCAATTCACCCCTCCACTTT. Full variable domain (outside the CDR3, taken from reference TRBV19 and TRBJ1-6): DGGITQSPKYLFRKEGQNVTLSCEQNLNHDAMYWYRQDPGQGLRLIYYSQIVNDFQKGDIAEGYSVSREKKESFPLTVTSAQKNPTAFYLCASSIDPEKGWGNSPLHFGNGTRLTVT.

The chain carries TRBV10-3 and TRBJ1-5; D unresolved. The V gene lost 9 bases and the J gene lost 9 bases, with 18 bases spanning the gap. Germline V gene sequence: CDR1 ENHRY, CDR2 SYGVKD. CDR3 length equals 13 residues. CDR3 sequence: CAITGVSTGPQHF. The CDR3 DNA is TGTGCCATAACCGGGGTTTCCACGGGGCCCCAGCATTTT.

The chain's CDR3 is CATSRDQGPGNTIYF. CDR3 in DNA: TGTGCCACCAGCAGGGATCAAGGGCCTGGAAACACCATATATTTT. This rearrangement joins TRBV15 to TRBJ1-3; D is undetermined. This CDR3 region has 15 residues. Germline lookup yields CDR1 LNHNV and CDR2 YYDKDF (reference sequence). V shed 3 bases and J shed 2 bases, with 11 bases lying between them.

V is TRBV9 and J is TRBJ1-2; D unclear. V was pared by 0 bases and J by 0 bases, with 9 bases between. Germline V gene sequence: CDR1 SGDLS, CDR2 YYNGEE. The CDR3 is 15 residues long. CDR3 amino acids: CASSVGTDTNYGYTF. The DNA for the CDR3 is TGTGCCAGCAGCGTAGGAACAGATACTAACTATGGCTACACCTTC.

V gene TRBV5-8 combines with J gene TRBJ1-1; TRBD1 matches 10 bases. CDR1 is SGHTS, CDR2 YDEGEE, per germline. The CDR3 sequence is 15 residues long. V shed 3 bases and J 4 bases; nucleotides not matched to a gene: 6. This CDR3 is CASSWRQGASTEAFF. The DNA of the CDR3 is TGTGCCAGCAGCTGGAGACAGGGGGCAAGCACTGAAGCTTTCTTT.

The genes are TRBV10-2 and TRBJ2-1, with 7 nucleotides matching TRBD2. Unmatched junction bases numbered 2, after V lost 3 bases and J lost 0 bases. Germline loops: CDR1 WSHSY, CDR2 SAAADI. The length of the CDR3 is 15 residues. CDR3 bases: TGCGCCAGCAGTGAACTAGCGAGCTCCTACAATGAGCAGTTCTTC. Its protein is CASSELASSYNEQFF.